The present T cell receptor beta chain was sequenced within a study of blood T cell repertoires in COVID-19. In the study overall: The United States, Italy and Spain provided the acute and convalescent COVID-19 samples. Sample material is recorded as cDNA or gDNA derived from T cells, B-cell-depleted T cells, or PBMCs.

Per the original methods: Reference gene primer amplification gave estimated nucleated cell counts. Clones were read by immunoSEQ multiplex PCR, and TCRdb kept only the in-frame ones, dropping some. That table furnishes V, J and clone size, whereas the DNA furnished D and trimming. This table has 350,000 to 550,000 clones, around 90% appearing once. V shed 3 bases and J 3 bases; nucleotides not matched to a gene: 10. Germline V gives CDR1 SQVTM, CDR2 ANQGSEA. The CDR3 spans 15 residues. Clinical history reported by participants formed the basis on which cohorts were assigned. The rearrangement joins TRBV29-1 to TRBJ1-1, with 7 bases fitting TRBD1. The sequence was obtained from a woman under 30 with acute COVID-19. The sequencing input was PBMCs or T cells enriched from blood (not recorded which). CDR3 loop: CSVEPGQISYTEAFF. The CDR3, as DNA: TGCAGCGTTGAGCCGGGACAGATATCTTACACTGAAGCTTTCTTT.